The source of this T cell receptor (delta chain) is a study of gamma-delta chains in newborns, infants, children. Study as a whole: Polyclonal expansion of innate γδ T cells after birth follows microbial exposure.

This clone was detected a few times. This may stem from a read error, because a much larger clone lies one nucleotide away. TCRdb reran clone calling via CATT on the reads. The sample lists about 11,000 delta-chain clones, roughly 8.5% occurring once. In germline, CDR1 is GEAIGNYY, CDR2 EKD. Trimming left V 0 bases short and J 1 base short, with 8 bases between. This CDR3 has 14 residues. The rearrangement uses TRDV2 and TRDJ1; a weak D match, TRDD3 (6 bases). The sequenced sample was blood. This TCR was sampled from a child who was a newborn, infant or young child, either healthy, febrile or measles-vaccinated (not recorded which). CDR3 residues: CACDTVGATDKLIF. The DNA of the CDR3 is TGTGCCTGTGACACCGTGGGGGCCACCGATAAACTCATCTTT.